The rows below give T cell receptor beta chains drawn from one sample of a study of cytomegalovirus exposure and HLA in healthy donors. Sequencing used immunoSEQ multiplex PCR; TCRdb keeps in-frame clones, though not all of them. Of hundreds of thousands of clones listed, roughly 70% were seen once; the top ten hold under 2%. The sequencing sample was made of PBMCs. These receptors all stem from a woman aged 25 to 45 in good health and CMV-seronegative. CDR3s include the opening cysteine and the closing phenylalanine or tryptophan. The D gene is left open where the match is weak. Clone size, where shown, is once, few, many, or a class for clones that have expanded.

V gene,D gene,J gene,clone size,CDR3 protein,CDR3 DNA
TRBV27,NA,TRBJ2-6,once,CASQESGANVLTF,TGTGCCAGCCAGGAAAGCGGGGCCAACGTCCTGACTTTC
TRBV6-4,NA,TRBJ1-4,few,CASSRDNGEKLFF,TGTGCCAGCAGCCGGGACAACGGAGAAAAACTGTTTTTT
TRBV12-5,TRBD2,TRBJ2-3,NA,CASYSGGNTDTQYF,TGTGCTAGTTATAGCGGGGGCAACACAGATACGCAGTATTTT
TRBV5-1,NA,TRBJ1-2,NA,CASSSDSYYGYTF,TGCGCCAGCAGCTCGGACAGCTACTATGGCTACACCTTC
TRBV6-5,TRBD1,TRBJ2-3,few,CASSYSTPGGNTQYF,TGTGCCAGCAGTTACTCGACTCCAGGGGGAAATACGCAGTATTTT
TRBV5-1,TRBD1,TRBJ2-1,NA,CASSLDGDSYNEQFF,TGCGCCAGCAGCTTGGACGGGGACAGCTACAATGAGCAGTTCTTC
TRBV6-1,NA,TRBJ1-1,NA,CASINGQPRTEAFF,TGTGCCAGCATAAATGGACAGCCCCGCACTGAAGCTTTCTTT
TRBV20-1,NA,TRBJ2-7,once,CSANIWEQCF,TGCAGTGCTAATATTTGGGAGCAGTGCTTC
TRBV6-1,NA,TRBJ1-2,NA,CASSDGTMRTF,TGTGCCAGCAGTGACGGGACAATGAGGACCTTC
TRBV30,NA,TRBJ2-2,NA,CAWEPGHVNTGELFF,TGTGCCTGGGAACCGGGACACGTGAACACCGGGGAGCTGTTTTTT
TRBV4-1,NA,TRBJ2-1,NA,CASSQLNLVPSLHNEQFF,TGCGCCAGCAGCCAACTGAATCTAGTACCTTCATTACACAATGAGCAGTTCTTC
TRBV5-1,TRBD2,TRBJ2-1,NA,CASSPGLAGPSSYNEQFF,TGCGCCAGCAGCCCCGGACTAGCGGGGCCTAGCTCCTACAATGAGCAGTTCTTC
TRBV4-1,TRBD1,TRBJ1-3,NA,CASSPGTAFSGNTIYF,TGCGCCAGCAGCCCGGGGACAGCCTTCTCTGGAAACACCATATATTTT
TRBV29-1,NA,TRBJ1-3,NA,CSVEDRGVAAPSGNTIYF,TGCAGCGTTGAAGATCGGGGTGTAGCTGCGCCCTCTGGAAACACCATATATTTT
TRBV10-3,TRBD2,TRBJ2-1,once,CAISESNGLAGRNEQFF,TGTGCCATCAGTGAGTCGAACGGACTAGCGGGTCGGAATGAGCAGTTCTTC
TRBV27,NA,TRBJ2-1,NA,CASSPFAGSTYNEQFF,TGTGCCAGCTCCCCATTCGCTGGGAGCACCTACAATGAGCAGTTCTTC
TRBV5-1,NA,TRBJ2-1,once,CASSFGTGESYNEQFF,TGCGCCAGCAGCTTTGGAACGGGGGAATCCTACAATGAGCAGTTCTTC
TRBV5-4,NA,TRBJ1-1,NA,CASSFPQGPPSEAFF,TGTGCCAGCAGCTTCCCCCAGGGCCCCCCATCTGAAGCTTTCTTT
TRBV4-2,TRBD2,TRBJ2-3,NA,CASSQLTSGGDNTQYF,TGTGCCAGCAGCCAATTGACTAGCGGGGGAGATAATACGCAGTATTTT
TRBV7-9,NA,TRBJ1-1,few,CSSSPWTVMNTEAFF,TGTTCCAGCAGCCCATGGACAGTGATGAACACTGAAGCTTTCTTT
TRBV6-6,NA,TRBJ1-1,NA,CASSPGQKTEAFF,TGTGCCAGCAGCCCTGGACAGAAGACTGAAGCTTTCTTT
TRBV18,NA,TRBJ2-7,NA,CASSPRAGLPWEQYF,TGTGCCAGCTCACCACGAGCGGGCTTGCCCTGGGAGCAGTACTTC
TRBV19,NA,TRBJ2-2,NA,CASKKGPVGELFF,TGTGCCAGTAAAAAGGGGCCAGTCGGGGAGCTGTTTTTT
TRBV7-3,NA,TRBJ2-5,NA,CASSRAGQWKETQYF,TGTGCCAGCAGCCGGGCCGGACAGTGGAAAGAGACCCAGTACTTC
TRBV15,TRBD1,TRBJ2-7,NA,CATSSGTGLYEQYF,TGTGCCACCAGCAGCGGGACAGGACTCTACGAGCAGTACTTC
TRBV6-4,NA,TRBJ2-1,NA,CASSVTWSSYNEQFF,TGTGCCAGCTCAGTGACGTGGAGCTCCTACAATGAGCAGTTCTTC
TRBV2,TRBD2,TRBJ2-2,NA,CDSRRLAGNANTGELFF,TGTGACAGCAGGCGACTAGCGGGGAACGCGAACACCGGGGAGCTGTTTTTT
TRBV11-1,TRBD1,TRBJ2-2,NA,CASSFRQGNPGELFF,TGTGCCAGCAGCTTCCGACAGGGAAATCCCGGGGAGCTGTTTTTT
TRBV5-1,NA,TRBJ2-1,NA,CASSPAGWAILDEQFF,TGCGCCAGCAGCCCGGCGGGGTGGGCGATTCTAGATGAGCAGTTCTTC
TRBV30,NA,TRBJ1-3,NA,CAWSPGGRFGNTIYF,TGTGCCTGGAGTCCCGGAGGGCGCTTTGGAAACACCATATATTTT
TRBV5-4,NA,TRBJ1-2,NA,CASRDLGQNYGYTF,TGTGCCAGCAGGGACCTAGGACAGAACTATGGCTACACCTTC
TRBV7-9,NA,TRBJ2-1,NA,CASSSPYPSSYNEQFF,TGTGCCAGCAGCTCTCCATACCCTAGCTCCTACAATGAGCAGTTCTTC
TRBV4-1,NA,TRBJ1-1,few,CASSHVGSEGEAFF,TGCGCCAGCAGCCACGTGGGATCCGAGGGTGAAGCTTTCTTT
TRBV4-1,NA,TRBJ2-1,NA,CASARGGVVISYNEQFF,TGCGCCAGCGCAAGAGGGGGGGTCGTTATCTCCTACAATGAGCAGTTCTTC
TRBV5-1,NA,TRBJ1-3,NA,CASSLLGLSGNTIYF,TGCGCCAGCAGCTTGTTGGGACTCTCTGGAAACACCATATATTTT
TRBV19,TRBD1,TRBJ1-2,NA,CASQGGPYGYTF,TGTGCCAGTCAAGGGGGCCCCTATGGCTACACCTTC
TRBV19,NA,TRBJ2-2,NA,CASTSVQGRTGELFF,TGTGCCAGTACCTCGGTGCAGGGGCGGACCGGGGAGCTGTTTTTT
TRBV9,NA,TRBJ2-3,NA,CASSEASPSTDTQYF,TGTGCCAGTTCGGAGGCTAGCCCTAGCACAGATACGCAGTATTTT
TRBV2,NA,TRBJ1-5,NA,CASALGGATGQPQHF,TGTGCCAGCGCCTTAGGGGGGGCGACGGGTCAGCCCCAGCATTTT
TRBV6-1,NA,TRBJ2-7,once,CASKRYEQYF,TGTGCCAGCAAGCGCTACGAGCAGTACTTC